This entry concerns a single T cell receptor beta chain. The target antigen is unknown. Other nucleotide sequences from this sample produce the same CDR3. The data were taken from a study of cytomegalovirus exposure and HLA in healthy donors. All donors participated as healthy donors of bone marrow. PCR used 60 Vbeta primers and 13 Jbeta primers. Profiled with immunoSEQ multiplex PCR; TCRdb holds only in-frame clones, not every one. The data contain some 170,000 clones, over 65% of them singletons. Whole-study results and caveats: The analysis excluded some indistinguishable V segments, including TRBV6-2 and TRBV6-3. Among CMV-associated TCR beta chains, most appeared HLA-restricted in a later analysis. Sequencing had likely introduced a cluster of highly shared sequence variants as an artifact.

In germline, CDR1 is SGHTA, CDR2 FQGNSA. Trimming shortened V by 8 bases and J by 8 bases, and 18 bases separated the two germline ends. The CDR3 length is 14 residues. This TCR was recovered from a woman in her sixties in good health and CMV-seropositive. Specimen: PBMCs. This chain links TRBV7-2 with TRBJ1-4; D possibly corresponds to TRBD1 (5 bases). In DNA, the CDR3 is TGTGCCAGCTCCCGGGGGGGATCAGGCGAAAAACTGTTTTTT. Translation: CASSRGGSGEKLFF.